The 5 T cell receptor beta chains given below trace back to one sample, sequenced in a study of blood T cell repertoires in COVID-19. TCRdb's table, derived via immunoSEQ multiplex PCR, lists solely in-frame clones and lacks some. The data show over 150,000 clones, roughly 87% seen once. Sample: peripheral blood. The receptor source for this set is a woman aged 60-75 years who had recovered from COVID-19.

This clone was seen once. The chain recombines TRBV14 with TRBJ1-6, with unresolved D. The CDR3 has 13 residues. With 4 bases removed from V and 7 bases from J, the gap between germline ends came to 8 bases. The V gene's germline CDR1 is SGHDN and CDR2 FVKESK. The CDR3 DNA reads as TGTGCCAGCAGCCGACTGAAAAATTCACCCCTCCACTTT. Encoded protein: CASSRLKNSPLHF.

The chain uses TRBV28 and TRBJ1-2; 12 nucleotides agree with TRBD1. The V gene's germline CDR1 is MDHEN and CDR2 SYDVKM. The CDR3 is 17 residues long. Unmatched junction bases numbered 6, after V lost 2 bases and J lost 2 bases. The CDR3 DNA reads TGTGCCAGCAGTTTAGCCGGGACAGGGGGCGCGAACTATGGCTACACCTTC. Amino acids: CASSLAGTGGANYGYTF.

This chain joins TRBV5-6 and TRBJ1-6; D may be TRBD1 (5 bases). Germline V lookup: CDR1 SGHDT, CDR2 YYEEEE. This CDR3 has 14 amino acids. V lost 1 base to trimming and J lost 7 bases, with 9 bases between them. The CDR3 DNA sequence: TGTGCCAGCAGCTTGAGACAGTTGAATTCACCCCTCCACTTT. This gives the protein CASSLRQLNSPLHF.

The chain joins TRBV16 to TRBJ1-5, with TRBD1 matching over 7 bases. This CDR3 comprises 14 residues. Germline trimming cut 3 bases from V and 7 bases from J; bases unmatched to any gene: 6. Germline V gene data show CDR1 as KGHSY and CDR2 as FQNENV. The CDR3 coding sequence is TGTGCCAGCAGCCATGGGGCAGGGGGACAGCCCCAGCATTTT. Translated: CASSHGAGGQPQHF.

The gene calls are TRBV6-2 or TRBV6-3 and TRBJ1-1; no clear D. V lost 2 bases to trimming and J lost 2 bases, with 9 bases between them. The CDR3 runs 14 residues. Germline CDR1 MNHEY, CDR2 SVGEGT. In nucleotides, the CDR3 is TGTGCCAGCAGTTACACGGTCCCAAACACTGAAGCTTTCTTT. Translation: CASSYTVPNTEAFF.